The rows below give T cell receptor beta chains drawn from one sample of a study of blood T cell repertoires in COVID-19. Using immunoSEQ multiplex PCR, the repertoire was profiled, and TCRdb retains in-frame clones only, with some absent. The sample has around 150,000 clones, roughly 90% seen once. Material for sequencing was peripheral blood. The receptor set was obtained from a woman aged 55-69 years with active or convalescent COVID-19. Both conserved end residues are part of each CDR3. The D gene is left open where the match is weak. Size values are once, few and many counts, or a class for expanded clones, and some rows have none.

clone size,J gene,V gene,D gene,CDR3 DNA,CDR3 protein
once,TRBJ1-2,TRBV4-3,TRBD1,TGCGCCAGCAGCCAAGTCCGGGCAGGGGGCTATGGCTACACCTTC,CASSQVRAGGYGYTF
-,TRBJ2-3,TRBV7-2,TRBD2,TGTGCCAGCAGCAAGCGGGGGAACACAGATACGCAGTATTTT,CASSKRGNTDTQYF
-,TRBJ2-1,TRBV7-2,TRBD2,TGTGCCAGCAGCGGGGGACTAGGATCTTACAATGAGCAGTTCTTC,CASSGGLGSYNEQFF
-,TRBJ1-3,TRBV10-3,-,TGTGCCATCAGTCAGGGGTTAAACACCATATATTTT,CAISQGLNTIYF
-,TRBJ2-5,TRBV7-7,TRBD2,TGTGCTAGCAGCTCGGGGGCGATAGCGGGGACCGAGACCCAGTACTTC,CASSSGAIAGTETQYF
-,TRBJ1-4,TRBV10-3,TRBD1,TGTGCCGCACGGACAGGGGGTAATGAAAAACTGTTTTTT,CAARTGGNEKLFF
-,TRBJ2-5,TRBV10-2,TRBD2,TGCGCCAGCAGTCCCTTTGACGCGGGGGGTATCCCGGGGACCCAGTACTTC,CASSPFDAGGIPGTQYF
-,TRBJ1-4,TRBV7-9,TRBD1,TGTGCCAGCAGCCAGGGGACAGCTGAAAAACTGTTTTTT,CASSQGTAEKLFF
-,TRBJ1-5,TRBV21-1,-,TGTGCCAGCAGCAAGTCCCGACAGGGTGAGGGACATCAGCCCCAGCATTTT,CASSKSRQGEGHQPQHF
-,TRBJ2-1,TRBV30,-,TGTGCCTGGAGTCACCAGGCTTACAATGAGCAGTTCTTC,CAWSHQAYNEQFF
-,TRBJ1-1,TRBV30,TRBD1,TGTGCCTGGAGGGGACAGGGACTGCTTGAAGCTTTCTTT,CAWRGQGLLEAFF
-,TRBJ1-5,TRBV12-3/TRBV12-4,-,TGTGCCAGCAGTTTAGGGGGCGGCCAGCCCCAGCATTTT,CASSLGGGQPQHF
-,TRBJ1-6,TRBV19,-,TGTGCCAGTAGTGACCGACAGGCAAATTCACCCCTCCACTTT,CASSDRQANSPLHF
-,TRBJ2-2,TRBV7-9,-,TGTGCCAGCAGCTTAGGGACACCATATGCCGGGGAGCTGTTTTTT,CASSLGTPYAGELFF
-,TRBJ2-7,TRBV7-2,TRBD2,TGTGCCAGCAGCCGGACTAGCGGGGGGGCCTCGTACGAGCAGTACTTC,CASSRTSGGASYEQYF
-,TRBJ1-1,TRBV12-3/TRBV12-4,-,TGTGCCAGCAGAGTGAGAGTCACTGAAGCTTTCTTT,CASRVRVTEAFF
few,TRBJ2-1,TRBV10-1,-,TGCGCCAGCAGCCCTAGTGAGCGCCCATGGGAGCAGTTCTTC,CASSPSERPWEQFF
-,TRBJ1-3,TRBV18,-,TGTGCCAGCTCAGCTACTTCTGGAAACACCATATATTTT,CASSATSGNTIYF
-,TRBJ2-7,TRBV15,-,TGTGCCACCAGCAGAGATTCTGATGAACTCTACGAGCAGTACTTC,CATSRDSDELYEQYF
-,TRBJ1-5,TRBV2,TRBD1,TGTGCCAGCACTGGACAGGGGGGCAATCAGCCCCAGCATTTT,CASTGQGGNQPQHF
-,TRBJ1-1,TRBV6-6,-,TGTGCCAGCAGTTACGGGCCCACTGAAGCTTTCTTT,CASSYGPTEAFF
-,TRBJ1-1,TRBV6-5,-,TGTGCCAGCAGACTACAGGTCCTGAACACTGAAGCTTTCTTT,CASRLQVLNTEAFF
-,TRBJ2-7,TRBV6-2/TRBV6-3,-,TGTGCCAGCAGTTACTCGGTCTCCCGGGGAGGCTCCTACGAGCAGTACTTC,CASSYSVSRGGSYEQYF
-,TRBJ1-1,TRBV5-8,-,TGTGCCAGCAGCCTGGACAGGAACACTGAAGCTTTCTTT,CASSLDRNTEAFF
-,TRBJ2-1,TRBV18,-,TGTGCCAGCTCACTCGACACCCGGTACAATGAGCAGTTCTTC,CASSLDTRYNEQFF
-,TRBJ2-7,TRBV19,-,TGTGCCAGTAGTATTGTCTCGGAGGGGTCCTACGAGCAGTACTTC,CASSIVSEGSYEQYF
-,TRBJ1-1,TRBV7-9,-,TGTGCCAGCAGCTCTGTGAACACTGAAGCTTTCTTT,CASSSVNTEAFF
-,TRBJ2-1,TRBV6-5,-,TGTGCCAGCAGAGGGACTGGCCGTACGCATGAGCAGTTCTTC,CASRGTGRTHEQFF
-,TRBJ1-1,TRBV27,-,TGTGCCAGCAGTTTATCTATGACAGCGAACACTGAAGCTTTCTTT,CASSLSMTANTEAFF
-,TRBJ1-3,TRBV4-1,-,TGCGCCAGCAGCCAAGAGGTCCAGGGAATTGGAAACACCATATATTTT,CASSQEVQGIGNTIYF
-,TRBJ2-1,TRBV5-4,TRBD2,TGTGCCAGCAGCTCCTGGACTAGCGGGGGGGCCCTTGAGCAGTTCTTC,CASSSWTSGGALEQFF
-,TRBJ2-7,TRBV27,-,TGTGCCAGCAGTCCCTACCCCTACGAGCAGTACTTC,CASSPYPYEQYF
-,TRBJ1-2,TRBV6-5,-,TGTGCCAGCAGCCTTGGAAGCGCTAACTATGGCTACACCTTC,CASSLGSANYGYTF
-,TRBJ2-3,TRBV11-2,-,TGTGCCAGCAGCTTTCACGGGGCAGATACGCAGTATTTT,CASSFHGADTQYF
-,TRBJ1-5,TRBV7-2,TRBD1,TGTGCCAGCAGCCAGGGGGGTCCGAGCAATCAGCCCCAGCATTTT,CASSQGGPSNQPQHF
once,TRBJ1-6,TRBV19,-,TGTGCCAGTACCCAAACAGGGTTTGGATATTCACCCCTCCACTTT,CASTQTGFGYSPLHF
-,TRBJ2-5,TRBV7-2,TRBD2,TGTGCCAGCAGCACCAGTTCTAGCGGGGGACAAGAGACCCAGTACTTC,CASSTSSSGGQETQYF
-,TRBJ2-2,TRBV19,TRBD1,TGTGCCAGCACGGGACAGGGCCGGCTAAACACCGGGGAGCTGTTTTTT,CASTGQGRLNTGELFF
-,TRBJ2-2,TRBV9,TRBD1,TGTGCCAGCAGCCTCCGCAGCGTGGGGACAGGGCTGGTCGGGGAGCTGTTTTTT,CASSLRSVGTGLVGELFF
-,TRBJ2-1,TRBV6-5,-,TGTGCCAGCAGGATGAGTAATGAGCAGTTCTTC,CASRMSNEQFF
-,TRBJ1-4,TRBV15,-,TGTGCCACCAGCAGAGATCAGGGTTATGGCGAAAAACTGTTTTTT,CATSRDQGYGEKLFF
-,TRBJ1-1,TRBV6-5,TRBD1,TGTGCCAGCAGTTACGCCCTCCTCTTAACAGGGGGTGAAGCTTTCTTT,CASSYALLLTGGEAFF
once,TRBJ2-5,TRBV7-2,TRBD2,TGTGCCAGCAGCTACCTAGCGGGCATCCAAGAGACCCAGTACTTC,CASSYLAGIQETQYF
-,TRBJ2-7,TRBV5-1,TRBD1,TGCGCCAGCAGCTGGGACAGGTACAACTACGAGCAGTACTTC,CASSWDRYNYEQYF
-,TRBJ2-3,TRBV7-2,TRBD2,TGTGCCAGCAGCTCCAGCGGGGTTGGGACAGATACGCAGTATTTT,CASSSSGVGTDTQYF
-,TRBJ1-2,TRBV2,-,TGTGCCAGCAGAGACGGGTTTTATGGCTACACCTTC,CASRDGFYGYTF
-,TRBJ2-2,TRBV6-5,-,TGTGCCAGCAGCACGACTAGGAACACCGGGGAGCTGTTTTTT,CASSTTRNTGELFF
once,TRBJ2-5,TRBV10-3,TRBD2,TGTGCCATCATGACGGGACTAGCCGGCGAGACCCAGTACTTC,CAIMTGLAGETQYF
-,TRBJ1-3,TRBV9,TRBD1,TGTGCCAGCAGCGTAGCCCCGACAGGGGGAAATGGAAACACCATATATTTT,CASSVAPTGGNGNTIYF